This T cell receptor beta chain comes out of a study of blood T cells in healthy people across ages. General study points: Relative to aged donors, long-lived donors carried more naive CD4+ cells and displayed higher diversity.

No fewer than 6 million PBMCs went into each sample. The junction had 3 bases not matched to a gene; V was cut back by 5 bases and J by 1 base. The CDR3 totals 15 residues. CDR1 and CDR2 (germline): SGHTA, FQGNSA. A sample-barcoded 5' primer and a J-beta primer mix were used in a second PCR of about 7 to 12 cycles. TCRdb reprocessed the 5' RACE reads via MiXCR and lists one record per CDR3 protein. This sample has around 1,900,000 distinct CDR3 sequences, with about two fifths found just once. This clonotype appeared many times. Antigen: not known. The TCR sequence derives from a human donor in good health. J is TRBJ2-3 and V is TRBV7-2, with 10 bases that match TRBD2. The sequenced sample was blood. The CDR3 nucleotides are TGTGCCAGCAGCGGTAGCGGGGGGCGCACAGATACGCAGTATTTT. Its translation: CASSGSGGRTDTQYF.